This T cell receptor beta chain was observed in a study of T cells in Graves' hyperthyroidism and ophthalmopathy. Study-wide results and caveats: Blood also contained most expanded thyroid clonotypes above 0.001. Ophthalmopathy cases were set apart from stable hyperthyroidism by a 13 V-J model. In validation, the model predicted ophthalmopathy. These predictions came a median roughly six months before onset.

In regard to this clonotype: Its antigen is still unknown.

CDR1 is ENHRY, CDR2 SYGVKD, per germline. V shed 2 bases and J 1 base; nucleotides not matched to a gene: 4. CDR3 length equals 16 residues. Amplified TCR beta CDR3 regions came from RNA transcripts. HTBI primers drove first-round RT-PCR of the TCR CDR3. One entry per CDR3 protein, called by TCRdb with MiXCR from the multiplex PCR reads. This sample has around 600,000 distinct CDR3 sequences, with approximately 42% found just once. It was uncontrolled infection, other autoimmune disease, pregnancy or lactation that excluded patients. The chain employs TRBV10-3 and TRBJ2-3; 9 nucleotides line up with TRBD2. Sequenced: peripheral blood or thyroid tissue (not recorded which). The clonotype comes from an adult man with Graves' disease, either hyperthyroidism or ophthalmopathy (not recorded which). The CDR3 reads CAISETGLARTDTQYF. As DNA, the CDR3 is TGTGCCATCAGTGAGACCGGACTAGCGCGCACAGATACGCAGTATTTT.